This T cell receptor beta chain is from a study of control samples from healthy donors and cancer patients. From germline, CDR1 is LNHNV and CDR2 YYDKDF (reference sequence). This CDR3 spans 16 amino acids. Deletions cut 1 base from V and 0 bases from J, with 13 bases between. The repertoire was sequenced with immunoSEQ multiplex PCR; TCRdb's copy has only in-frame clones and lacks some. The table shows some 100,000 clones, with approximately 90% occurring only once. This rearrangement joins TRBV15 to TRBJ2-7; TRBD2 is a possible D gene (6 bases). The source is a young man in good health. Sequences were obtained from blood. CDR3 residues: CATSRASGLPSYEQYF. In DNA, the CDR3 is TGTGCCACCAGCAGAGCGTCGGGACTTCCCTCCTACGAGCAGTACTTC.